This T cell receptor (beta chain) emerged from a study of shared clonotypes between healthy human individuals. Study findings and constraints: Naive CD4 clonotype sharing across several donors was around 5%.

The protocol was immunoSEQ multiplex PCR, while the TCRdb copy is restricted to in-frame clones and leaves out a portion. Here the sample spans under 350,000 clones, 80% to 90% being singletons. Worth noting for this clone: What it binds is unknown.

Sequencing was carried out using memory CD8+ T cells sorted from blood. Subset: CD45RO+ cells pooled with CCR7-negative TemRA cells. The sequence came from a man younger than 30 in good health.

CDR3: CASSWTGETQYF. DNA of the CDR3: TGTGCCAGCAGTTGGACCGGGGAGACCCAGTACTTC. The chain links TRBV6-5 to TRBJ2-5; D is unclear. The CDR3 has 12 residues. In germline, CDR1 is MNHEY, CDR2 SVGAGI. The V end was cut by 4 bases, the J end by 5 bases, with 8 bases between.